This T cell receptor beta chain was captured in a study of OX40 agonist ivuxolimab in advanced cancers. Study as a whole: Intravenous ivuxolimab at 0.01 to 10 mg/kg was given to patients every 2 weeks.

The CDR3 is 14 residues long. Germline values: CDR1 MRHNA, CDR2 SNTAGT. Losses at the gene ends were 4 bases for V and 1 base for J; bases not matched to a gene: 0. General study findings and limits: The expanded peripheral T cells' antigen specificity was not determined. Some of the nonresponding patients also showed low levels of normalized T-cell clonal expansion. At doses 0.1 to 3.0 mg/kg, CD4+ and CD8+ clones expanded.

Only in-frame clones appear in the TCRdb table, and some are missing; sequencing was by immunoSEQ multiplex PCR. This table holds about 100,000 clones, less than 95% found once. Concerning this clone: The antigen is undetermined.

This sequence joins TRBV6-4 and TRBJ2-3; 9 bases are a match to TRBD2. This TCR derives from an adult with an advanced solid tumor such as melanoma, head and neck, liver or kidney cancer. The starting material was CD4+ or CD8+ T cells sorted from blood, obtained in a trial of the OX40 agonist ivuxolimab. The CDR3 loop reads CASSGTSGTDTQYF. The CDR3 DNA follows: TGTGCCAGCAGTGGGACTAGCGGCACAGATACGCAGTATTTT.